Presented here are 7 T cell receptor beta chains from one specimen sequenced in a study of T-cell memory formation after mild COVID-19. From the 5' RACE reads, TCRdb called clonotypes with MiXCR, one entry per CDR3 protein. The sample lists hundreds of thousands of distinct CDR3 sequences; roughly a sixth were seen once. Specimen: PBMCs or a T cell subset sorted from them (not recorded which). Receptor source: a young man who had mild COVID-19 (a few samples of this study predate the infection). Cell type and time point are not known.

This clonotype has more than one count but fewer than ten. The chain combines TRBV7-9 with TRBJ1-6; no definite D call. Germline V lookup: CDR1 SEHNR, CDR2 FQNEAQ (reference sequence). The CDR3 length is 10 residues. V lost 8 bases and J lost 11, with 7 bases in between. The CDR3 coding sequence is TGTGCCAGCGATATTGCACCCCTCCACTTT. Translated: CASDIAPLHF.

The chain couples TRBV2 to TRBJ2-2, with D possibly matching TRBD1 (7 bases). The germline gives CDR1 SNHLY, CDR2 FYNNEI. The CDR3 length is 14 residues. Trimming shortened V by 7 bases and J by 2 bases, and 11 bases separated the two germline ends. CDR3 sequence reads: CASNRGGNTGELFF. The CDR3 DNA follows: TGTGCCAGCAACAGGGGAGGAAACACCGGGGAGCTGTTTTTT.

This chain uses TRBV5-1 with TRBJ2-7; TRBD1 might be the D (9 bases). Trimming removed 4 bases from V and 7 bases from J, with 21 bases in between. The CDR3 is 15 residues long. CDR1 and CDR2 (germline): SGHRS, YFSETQ. The CDR3: CASSPGGDREDEQYV. As DNA, the CDR3 is TGCGCCAGCAGCCCCGGGGGGGACAGGGAGGATGAGCAGTACGTC.

At least ten counts were recorded for this clonotype. CDR3 sequence (DNA): TGTGCCAGCAGCTTAGCCGGGGGGCCCTACGAGCAGTACTTC. It is translated as CASSLAGGPYEQYF. This chain connects TRBV7-9 to TRBJ2-7; TRBD2 might be the D (7 bases). The CDR3 spans 14 residues. Trimming left V 0 bases short and J 2 bases short, with 8 bases between. Germline loops: CDR1 SEHNR, CDR2 FQNEAQ (reference sequence). The full variable domain, with the rest looked up from reference TRBV7-9 and TRBJ2-7, is DTGVSQNPRHKITKRGQNVTFRCDPISEHNRLYWYRQTLGQGPEFLTYFQNEAQLEKSRLLSDRFSAERPKGSFSTLEIQRTEQGDSAMYLCASSLAGGPYEQYFGPGTRLTVT.

This clonotype was seen only a few times. The chain joins TRBV5-1 to TRBJ2-5; 7 positions match TRBD1. The germline gives CDR1 SGHRS, CDR2 YFSETQ. Trimming at V came to 0 bases and at J to 4 bases, leaving 6 bases not matched to a gene. The length of the CDR3 is 15 residues. The CDR3 coding sequence is TGCGCCAGCAGCTTGGGGACAGGACGGCGAGAGACCCAGTACTTC. Its protein is CASSLGTGRRETQYF. The full variable domain, in which reference TRBV5-1 and TRBJ2-5 provide the parts outside the CDR3, is KAGVTQTPRYLIKTRGQQVTLSCSPISGHRSVSWYQQTPGQGLQFLFEYFSETQRNKGNFPGRFSGRQFSNSRSEMNVSTLELGDSALYLCASSLGTGRRETQYFGPGTRLLVL.

This chain's CDR3 is CASSAWTNEKLFF. CDR3 DNA sequence: TGTGCCAGCAGTGCCTGGACTAATGAAAAACTGTTTTTT. This sequence joins TRBV2 and TRBJ1-4; D is ambiguous. This CDR3 spans 13 amino acids. Deletions cut 4 bases from V and 2 bases from J, with 5 bases between. Germline V gene data show CDR1 as SNHLY and CDR2 as FYNNEI.

This clonotype was counted between two and nine times. The chain employs TRBV7-9 and TRBJ2-7; D may be TRBD2 (5 bases). Per the germline V gene, CDR1 is SEHNR and CDR2 is FQNEAQ (reference sequence). The length of the CDR3 is 14 residues. The V gene lost 1 base and the J gene lost 2 bases, with 9 bases spanning the gap. The CDR3 here is CASSLGGPPYEQYF. DNA for the CDR3: TGTGCCAGCAGCTTAGGAGGGCCCCCCTACGAGCAGTACTTC.